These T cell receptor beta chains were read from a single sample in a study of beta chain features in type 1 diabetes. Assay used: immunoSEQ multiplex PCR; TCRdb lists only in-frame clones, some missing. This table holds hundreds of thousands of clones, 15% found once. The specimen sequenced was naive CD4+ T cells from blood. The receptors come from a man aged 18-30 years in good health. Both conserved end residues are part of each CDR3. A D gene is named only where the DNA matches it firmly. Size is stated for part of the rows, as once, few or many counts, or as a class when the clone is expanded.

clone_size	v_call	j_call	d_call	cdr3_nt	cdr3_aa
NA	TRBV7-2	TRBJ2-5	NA	TGTGCCAGCAGCTTGGTGGGACCCCAAGAGACCCAGTACTTC	CASSLVGPQETQYF
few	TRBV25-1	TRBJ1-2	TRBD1	TGTGCCAGCAGTGACCGACAGGGAGGTGGCTACACCTTC	CASSDRQGGGYTF
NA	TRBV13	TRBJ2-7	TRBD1	TGTGCCAGCAGCTTATTGGGTCCGGGACAGCCTAACTACGAGCAGTACTTC	CASSLLGPGQPNYEQYF
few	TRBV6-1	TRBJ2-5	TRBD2	TGTGCCAGCAACAGCGGGGGGGCCATACAAGAGACCCAGTACTTC	CASNSGGAIQETQYF
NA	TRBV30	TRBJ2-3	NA	TGTGCCTGGACGGGACTCCGCCTCGCCATCGATACGCAGTATTTT	CAWTGLRLAIDTQYF
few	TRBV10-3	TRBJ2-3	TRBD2	TGTGCCATCAGTGTAGCGGGAGCATCAGATACGCAGTATTTT	CAISVAGASDTQYF
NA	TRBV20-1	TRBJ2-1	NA	TGCAGTGCTAGCTACCACACGACGTTCTTC	CSASYHTTFF
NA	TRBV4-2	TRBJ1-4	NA	TGTGCCAGCAGCCAACCGGAACGGGGGGCTAATGAAAAACTGTTTTTT	CASSQPERGANEKLFF
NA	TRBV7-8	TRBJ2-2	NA	TGTGCCAGCAGCTTAGATCCGGTCTTCCGAATTTTGGGGACCGGGGAGCTGTTTTTT	CASSLDPVFRILGTGELFF
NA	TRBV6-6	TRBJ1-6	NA	TGTGCCAGCAGTTACTCGTGGGGATCACCCCTCCACTTT	CASSYSWGSPLHF
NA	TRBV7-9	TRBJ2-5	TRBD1	TGTGCCAGCAGCCGGGGACAGGGGGCGCAAGAGACCCAGTACTTC	CASSRGQGAQETQYF
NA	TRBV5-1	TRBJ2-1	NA	TGCGCCAGCAGCTTTGGACCGGGCTCCTACAATGAGCAGTTCTTC	CASSFGPGSYNEQFF
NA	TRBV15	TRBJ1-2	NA	TGTGCCACCAGCAGAGATCGCCTTTCACAGGGCTACACCTTC	CATSRDRLSQGYTF
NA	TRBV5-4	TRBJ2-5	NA	TGTGCCAGCAGCTTGGACACTTACCAAGAGACCCAGTACTTC	CASSLDTYQETQYF
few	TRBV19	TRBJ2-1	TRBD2	TGTGCCAGTACCCACCGATCGGAATTGCTAGCGGGGAAGCAGTTCTTC	CASTHRSELLAGKQFF
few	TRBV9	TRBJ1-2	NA	TGTGCCAGCAGCGGCAATTTTAACACCTATGGCTACACCTTC	CASSGNFNTYGYTF
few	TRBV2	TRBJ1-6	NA	TGTGCCAGCAGTGTCGTGGCACCCCTCCACTTT	CASSVVAPLHF
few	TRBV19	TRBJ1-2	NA	TGTGCCAGTAGTATCGGTCATACAGGGCCCACCTATGGCTACACCTTC	CASSIGHTGPTYGYTF
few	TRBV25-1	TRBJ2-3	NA	TGTGCCAGCAGTGAATACCCTCCCCCGCCAGGGAGCAGAGATACGCAGTATTTT	CASSEYPPPPGSRDTQYF
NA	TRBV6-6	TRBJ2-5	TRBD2	TGTGCCAGCAGTACTAGCGGGGGGTTGGCCCAGTACTTC	CASSTSGGLAQYF
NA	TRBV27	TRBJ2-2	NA	TGTGCCAGCAGTCACCGAGGCGTACGTACGAACACCGGGGAGCTGTTTTTT	CASSHRGVRTNTGELFF
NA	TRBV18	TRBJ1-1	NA	TGTGCCAGCTCACCATCACTCTTCCCTGAAGCTTTCTTT	CASSPSLFPEAFF
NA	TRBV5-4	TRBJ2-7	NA	TGTGCCAGCAGCCGGACGGAAACCTACGAGCAGTACTTC	CASSRTETYEQYF
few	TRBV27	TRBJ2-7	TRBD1	TGTGCCAGCAGAGGGACAGATGCTGTGTCCTACGAGCAGTACTTC	CASRGTDAVSYEQYF
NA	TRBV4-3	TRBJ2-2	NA	TGCGCCAGCAGCCAAGGAAATCTCGGGGCGAACACCGGGGAGCTGTTTTTT	CASSQGNLGANTGELFF
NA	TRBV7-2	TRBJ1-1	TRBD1	TGTGCCAGCAGCCGGATAAGAAAGGGACAGGGACTGAACACTGAAGCTTTCTTT	CASSRIRKGQGLNTEAFF
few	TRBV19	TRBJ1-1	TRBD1	TGTGCCAGTAGGCTGAGGACAGGTCGTGTCAACACTGAAGCTTTCTTT	CASRLRTGRVNTEAFF